Each of the 32 T cell receptor beta chains below was sequenced from the same sample in a study of T-cell reconstitution after alpha-beta-depleted transplantation in children. Preparation of the TCRbeta library involved a method that used unique molecular identifiers. TCRdb re-analysed the PCR reads in MiXCR, keeping a single row per CDR3 protein. The sample contains 800,000 to 1,000,000 distinct CDR3 sequences, about 30% of which appear only once. The sample was PBMCs, mostly from graft donor cells, taken 360 days after TCRalphabeta/CD19-depleted stem cell transplant. Receptors were obtained from a boy under three years old who had a stem cell transplant for SCID, so the T cells may come from the graft donor.

A word on this clonotype: A much larger clone sits a single nucleotide away, making a read error possible. The chain couples TRBV7-8 to TRBJ2-3, with a tentative D call TRBD1 (6 bases). Germline CDR1 reads SGHVS; CDR2 reads FQNEAQ. V was trimmed by 4 bases and J by 0 bases, leaving 11 bases between them. This CDR3 has 15 residues. The CDR3 region is CASSSEGGSTDTQYF. CDR3 sequence (DNA): TGTGCCAGCAGCTCCGAAGGGGGTAGCACAGATACGCAGTATTTT. Based on the CDR3 plus reference TRBV7-8 and TRBJ2-3, the full variable domain is GAGVSQSPRYKVAKRGQDVALRCDPISGHVSLFWYQQALGQGPEFLTYFQNEAQLDKSGLPSDRFFAERPEGSVSTLKIQRTQQEDSAVYLCASSSEGGSTDTQYFGPGTRLTVL.

The chain carries TRBV12-3 or TRBV12-4 and TRBJ2-3, with 7 bases lining up with TRBD1. The trim removed 3 bases at V and 12 bases at J, leaving 3 bases unmatched. This CDR3 is built from 11 residues. The CDR3 sequence is CASSLGTVQYF. CDR3 coding DNA: TGTGCCAGCAGTTTGGGGACAGTACAGTATTTT.

The chain uses TRBV9 and TRBJ2-5; maybe TRBD2 (5 bases). Germline V gives CDR1 SGDLS, CDR2 YYNGEE. This CDR3 has 14 amino acids. Trimming pared 1 base from V and 1 base from J, leaving 8 bases between. CDR3 nucleotide sequence: TGTGCCAGCAGCGTATCCGGGATCCAAGAGACCCAGTACTTC. This gives the protein CASSVSGIQETQYF.

This clonotype has more than one count but fewer than ten. The V gene is TRBV3-1, the J gene TRBJ1-1; D remains unclear. The CDR3 runs 12 residues. V was shortened by 6 bases and J by 11 bases, with 16 bases between the two germline ends. CDR1 is LGHDT and CDR2 is YNNKEL in the germline V gene (reference sequence). The CDR3: CASSPEGLKAFF. In nucleotides, the CDR3 is TGTGCCAGCAGTCCGGAGGGTCTGAAGGCTTTCTTT.

The rearrangement uses TRBV20-1 and TRBJ2-7, with 9 positions matching TRBD1. V trimming: 3 bases; J trimming: 3 bases; junction bases outside the gene matches: 3. The CDR3 is made up of 13 amino acids. Germline V lookup: CDR1 DFQATT, CDR2 SNEGSKA (reference sequence). The CDR3 reads CSARGQGVYEQYF. The CDR3 region has the DNA TGCAGTGCTAGGGGACAGGGTGTCTACGAGCAGTACTTC.

V usage is TRBV7-9 and J usage is TRBJ2-7; 9 nucleotides agree with TRBD1. This CDR3 region has 16 residues. The ends lost 5 bases at V and 3 bases at J; junction bases unmatched: 11. CDR1 and CDR2 from the germline V gene are SEHNR and FQNEAQ (reference sequence). CDR3 DNA sequence: TGTGCCAGCAGCGCTAAGGGACAGGGAAGCCTCTACGAGCAGTACTTC. It yields the protein CASSAKGQGSLYEQYF.

V gene TRBV14 combines with J gene TRBJ2-5; D could derive from TRBD1 or TRBD2 (5 bases each). Germline lookup yields CDR1 SGHDN and CDR2 FVKESK. Trimming left V 1 base short and J 1 base short, with 13 bases between. The CDR3 runs to 16 residues. The CDR3 bases are TGTGCCAGCAGCCAAGGGGGCGCAGGGACCCAAGAGACCCAGTACTTC. It specifies CASSQGGAGTQETQYF.

The chain employs TRBV11-2 and TRBJ2-1; the D gene is possibly TRBD2 (5 bases). This CDR3 spans 15 amino acids. V was cut by 5 bases and J by 8 bases, with 19 bases left in between. Germline V lookup: CDR1 SGHAT, CDR2 FQNNGV. The CDR3 loop reads CASSPPIGLAHEQFF. The CDR3 DNA sequence: TGTGCCAGCAGCCCCCCGATAGGGCTAGCTCATGAGCAGTTCTTC.

The J gene is TRBJ1-3, the V gene TRBV20-1; no definite D call. Germline CDR1 reads DFQATT; CDR2 reads SNEGSKA (reference sequence). The CDR3 sequence is 14 residues long. The germline V and J ends were trimmed by 6 bases and 0 bases, with 12 bases remaining between them. The CDR3 sequence is CSAISRGSGNTIYF. CDR3 in DNA: TGCAGTGCCATCTCCCGGGGCTCTGGAAACACCATATATTTT.

The chain combines TRBV5-1 with TRBJ2-3; possibly TRBD1 or TRBD2 for D (5 bases each). CDR3 length equals 17 residues. The ends were cut back, 3 bases at V and 1 base at J, with 18 bases in the middle. CDR1 SGHRS and CDR2 YFSETQ come from the germline V gene. The chain's CDR3 is CASSSYSGGVGTDTQYF. The CDR3 region has the DNA TGCGCCAGCAGCTCCTACTCTGGGGGAGTGGGCACAGATACGCAGTATTTT.

The chain combines TRBV20-1 with TRBJ2-5; 7 nucleotides align to TRBD2. The CDR3 totals 14 residues. V lost 5 bases to trimming and J lost 4 bases; unmatched junction nucleotides: 10. Germline V lookup: CDR1 DFQATT, CDR2 SNEGSKA (reference sequence). For the CDR3, the DNA is TGCAGTGCTCTCCGGGGATTAGCGGGAGAGACCCAGTACTTC. Translated, it gives CSALRGLAGETQYF.

This clonotype was seen only a few times. The J gene is TRBJ2-6, the V gene TRBV15, with D possibly matching TRBD1 (6 bases). The CDR3 is 16 amino acids. Germline CDR1 and CDR2: LNHNV and YYDKDF (reference sequence). Trimming stripped 6 bases from V and 0 bases from J, with 12 bases between. CDR3 region: CATSRGHSSGANVLTF. The CDR3 DNA reads as TGTGCCACCAGTCGGGGACATAGCTCTGGGGCCAACGTCCTGACTTTC. The variable domain in full, with the rest retrieved from reference TRBV15 and TRBJ2-6, is DAMVIQNPRYQVTQFGKPVTLSCSQTLNHNVMYWYQQKSSQAPKLLFHYYDKDFNNEADTPDNFQSRRPNTSFCFLDIRSPGLGDTAMYLCATSRGHSSGANVLTFGAGSRLTVL.

The chain uses TRBV29-1 and TRBJ2-1; 7 nucleotides line up with TRBD2. Germline CDR1 reads SQVTM; CDR2 reads ANQGSEA. After removal of 1 base from V and 4 bases from J, the junction contained 7 bases not matched to a gene. The CDR3 extends over 15 amino acids. The CDR3 loop reads CSVEGGEGPYNEQFF. CDR3 nucleotides: TGCAGCGTTGAAGGAGGGGAGGGCCCTTACAATGAGCAGTTCTTC.

This chain links TRBV4-2 with TRBJ2-3; no reliable D call. The germline V gene encodes CDR1 LGHNA and CDR2 YNFKEQ. V lost 1 base, J lost 1 base, and 15 bases lay in between. CDR3 length: 17 amino acids. The DNA of the CDR3 is TGTGCCAGCAGCCAAGGAGCGCCACCAGGACGCACAGATACGCAGTATTTT. Its translation is CASSQGAPPGRTDTQYF.

The gene calls are TRBV5-6 and TRBJ2-1; TRBD1 agrees at 8 bases. The CDR3 is made up of 17 amino acids. Germline V gene sequence: CDR1 SGHDT, CDR2 YYEEEE. V shed 4 bases and J 6 bases; nucleotides not matched to a gene: 15. The CDR3 loop is CASSKPLGTGDSNEQFF. The CDR3 DNA is TGTGCCAGCAGCAAACCTCTAGGGACAGGAGATTCCAATGAGCAGTTCTTC.

This clonotype was found once. The chain has TRBV5-1 and TRBJ2-5, with unresolved D. Trimming removed 6 bases from V and 0 bases from J, with 9 bases in between. The CDR3 sequence is 13 residues long. CDR1 is SGHRS, CDR2 YFSETQ, per germline. The CDR3 DNA reads TGCGCCAGCAAACCGCAGTACCAAGAGACCCAGTACTTC. Its protein is CASKPQYQETQYF. The entire variable domain, with the rest obtained from reference TRBV5-1 and TRBJ2-5, is as follows: KAGVTQTPRYLIKTRGQQVTLSCSPISGHRSVSWYQQTPGQGLQFLFEYFSETQRNKGNFPGRFSGRQFSNSRSEMNVSTLELGDSALYLCASKPQYQETQYFGPGTRLLVL.

V is TRBV11-2 and J is TRBJ2-5; the D gene is possibly TRBD1 (5 bases). The CDR3 has 20 residues. The V gene lost 1 base and the J gene lost 2 bases, with 26 bases spanning the gap. Germline CDR1 is SGHAT and CDR2 is FQNNGV. CDR3 region: CASSLVRWAAANRIQETQYF. The DNA of the CDR3 is TGTGCCAGCAGCTTAGTTCGATGGGCGGCAGCAAACAGGATACAAGAGACCCAGTACTTC. The full variable domain, completed using reference TRBV11-2 and TRBJ2-5, is EAGVAQSPRYKIIEKRQSVAFWCNPISGHATLYWYQQILGQGPKLLIQFQNNGVVDDSQLPKDRFSAERLKGVDSTLKIQPAKLEDSAVYLCASSLVRWAAANRIQETQYFGPGTRLLVL.

The rearrangement uses TRBV5-5 and TRBJ2-3, with D perhaps assigned TRBD1 or TRBD2 (5 bases each). This CDR3 has 17 amino acids. Germline CDR1 and CDR2: SGHKS and YYEKEE (reference sequence). The V gene lost 0 bases and the J gene lost 0 bases, with 14 bases spanning the gap. The CDR3 here is CASSLAGTPYSTDTQYF. As DNA, the CDR3 is TGTGCCAGCAGCTTGGCCGGGACCCCTTATAGCACAGATACGCAGTATTTT.

This chain uses TRBV10-3 with TRBJ1-4, with 7 bases aligning to TRBD1. Germline V lookup: CDR1 ENHRY, CDR2 SYGVKD. This CDR3 spans 13 amino acids. The ends lost 6 bases at V and 8 bases at J; junction bases unmatched: 6. The CDR3, as DNA: TGTGCCATCAGCGGACAGGTTGGGGAAAAACTGTTTTTT. It encodes CAISGQVGEKLFF.

V usage is TRBV5-1 and J usage is TRBJ2-5; TRBD2 might be the D (7 bases). V was cut by 0 bases and J by 8 bases, with 14 bases left in between. The CDR3 length is 14 residues. Germline V gene lookup returns CDR1 SGHRS and CDR2 YFSETQ. The CDR3 loop is CASSLEDGGQTQYF. DNA for the CDR3: TGCGCCAGCAGCTTGGAGGACGGGGGGCAAACCCAGTACTTC.

This clonotype appeared a few times. The chain couples TRBV20-1 to TRBJ2-3; 14 bases map to TRBD2. Per the germline V gene, CDR1 is DFQATT and CDR2 is SNEGSKA (reference sequence). With 5 bases clipped from V and 6 bases from J, the junction kept 7 bases outside the gene matches. This CDR3 comprises 15 residues. The CDR3 DNA sequence: TGCAGTGCTCCGACTAGCGGGGGGGCATTGGATACGCAGTATTTT. It specifies CSAPTSGGALDTQYF.

The V gene is TRBV6-1, the J gene TRBJ2-3; 7 bases are shared with TRBD2. The CDR3 has 16 amino acids. Germline CDR1 is MNHNS and CDR2 is SASEGT. After removal of 1 base from V and 2 bases from J, the junction contained 6 bases not matched to a gene. In DNA, the CDR3 is TGTGCCAGCAGTGAAGGCGGGGGTCCTCTCACAGATACGCAGTATTTT. Its protein is CASSEGGGPLTDTQYF.

The CDR3: CASSSGLLSTDTQYF. DNA of the CDR3: TGTGCCAGCAGCTCGGGACTCCTTAGCACAGATACGCAGTATTTT. The V call is TRBV5-5, the J call TRBJ2-3; weak D call: TRBD2 (6 bases). The germline gives CDR1 SGHKS, CDR2 YYEKEE (reference sequence). Trimming took 3 bases from V and 0 from J, leaving 11 bases between them. The CDR3 runs to 15 residues.

The CDR3 spells CASSLAGDRSGANVLTF. In DNA, the CDR3 is TGTGCCAGCAGTCTAGCGGGGGACCGCTCTGGGGCCAACGTCCTGACTTTC. The chain combines TRBV6-2 or TRBV6-3 with TRBJ2-6, with TRBD2 matching 10 bases. J lost 0 bases, V lost 5 bases, and 4 bases had no gene match. The CDR3 loop spans 17 amino acids. The germline CDR1 and CDR2 sequences are MNHEY and SVGEGT.

The sample holds a few counts of this clonotype. The chain links TRBV4-1 to TRBJ1-1; tentatively, D is TRBD1 (6 bases). Trimming took off 1 base at V and 5 bases at J, with 14 bases between the two ends. The CDR3 is made up of 15 amino acids. The germline CDR1 and CDR2 sequences are MGHRA and YSYEKL. In nucleotides, the CDR3 is TGCGCCAGCAGCCAAGGACTGGGGGGGCCTACTGAAGCTTTCTTT. Amino acid sequence: CASSQGLGGPTEAFF.

This clonotype was seen a handful of times. The chain is built from TRBV4-1 and TRBJ2-5; D possibly corresponds to TRBD2 (7 bases). The germline V gene has CDR1 MGHRA and CDR2 YSYEKL. The CDR3 is made up of 15 amino acids. V was clipped by 1 base and J by 7 bases, with 16 bases between them. The CDR3 loop reads CASSQVWRGRGTQYF. DNA of the CDR3: TGCGCCAGCAGCCAAGTCTGGCGGGGGCGCGGGACCCAGTACTTC.

This clonotype was counted between two and nine times. This chain connects TRBV20-1 to TRBJ2-5; 15 nucleotides align to TRBD2. Germline V CDR1 and CDR2: DFQATT, SNEGSKA (reference sequence). This CDR3 region has 18 residues. V shed 2 bases and J 1 base; nucleotides not matched to a gene: 8. CDR3 in DNA: TGCAGTGCTAGATACCCGGGACTAGCGGGGGGCATCCAAGAGACCCAGTACTTC. Translating gives CSARYPGLAGGIQETQYF.

The genes are TRBV5-1 and TRBJ1-2; no clear D gene. Germline V gene lookup returns CDR1 SGHRS and CDR2 YFSETQ. This CDR3 contains 13 residues. V shed 1 base and J shed 4 bases, with 8 bases lying between them. CDR3: CASSLSGRYGYTF. The CDR3 DNA reads TGCGCCAGCAGCTTGTCAGGACGCTATGGCTACACCTTC.

The V call is TRBV6-2 or TRBV6-3, the J call TRBJ1-1; TRBD1 is a possible D gene (5 bases). Germline loops: CDR1 MNHEY, CDR2 SVGEGT. CDR3 length equals 14 residues. Trimming removed 6 bases at V and 5 bases at J, with 16 bases between. The CDR3 loop reads CASRRRGLGTEAFF. The CDR3 coding sequence is TGTGCCAGCAGACGTAGGGGACTGGGGACTGAAGCTTTCTTT.

The V and J genes are TRBV12-3 or TRBV12-4 and TRBJ2-3, with TRBD1 matching over 7 bases. The CDR3 contains 16 residues. With V trimmed by 6 bases and J by 0 bases, 9 bases remained unmatched. CDR3 sequence (DNA): TGTGCCAGCAGGGACCCCGACAGGGTTAGCACAGATACGCAGTATTTT. This codes for CASRDPDRVSTDTQYF.

The chain uses TRBV9 and TRBJ1-5; D ambiguous. Deletions cut 0 bases from V and 7 bases from J, with 14 bases between. This CDR3 has 15 amino acids. From germline, CDR1 is SGDLS and CDR2 YYNGEE. CDR3 sequence reads: CASSVAIRREQPQHF. The CDR3 region has the DNA TGTGCCAGCAGCGTAGCGATCCGGCGGGAACAGCCCCAGCATTTT.

The chain links TRBV7-3 to TRBJ2-3; D perhaps matches TRBD1 (6 bases). The ends were cut back, 1 base at V and 4 bases at J, with 9 bases in the middle. Per germline, CDR1 SGHTA and CDR2 FQGTGA. The CDR3 has 14 residues. The CDR3 loop reads CASSLMGASDTQYF. CDR3 nucleotide sequence: TGTGCCAGCAGCTTAATGGGGGCCTCAGATACGCAGTATTTT.